The present T cell receptor beta chain was sequenced within a study of T cell responses to AZD1222 COVID-19 vaccine. Study-level results: Donors in the cohort were predominantly white British and more often female, and clonal diversity was possibly underestimated. Sampled repertoires all dated from after the peak T cell response. Spike-specific TCR repertoires showed rising breadth and depth after two AZD1222 doses.

V was clipped by 6 bases and J by 6 bases, with 18 bases between them. The CDR3 sequence is 14 residues long. The germline V gene encodes CDR1 SNHLY and CDR2 FYNNEI. Second-dose timings of about 4 or about 12 weeks were pooled. As for this clone: The antigen remains unidentified.

Libraries were prepared by immunoSEQ multiplex PCR; TCRdb keeps only in-frame clonotypes and omits some of them. Among some 80,000 clones listed, about nine tenths were seen once. The sequence was collected from an adult who received the AZD1222 COVID-19 vaccine. The rearrangement links TRBV2 to TRBJ2-7, with TRBD2 as a possible D gene (5 bases). This specimen consisted of peripheral blood, obtained 28 days after the second AZD1222 dose. CDR3 DNA: TGTGCCAGCAGGCTTACTAGTAGGTGGATCGAGCAGTACTTC. This codes for CASRLTSRWIEQYF.